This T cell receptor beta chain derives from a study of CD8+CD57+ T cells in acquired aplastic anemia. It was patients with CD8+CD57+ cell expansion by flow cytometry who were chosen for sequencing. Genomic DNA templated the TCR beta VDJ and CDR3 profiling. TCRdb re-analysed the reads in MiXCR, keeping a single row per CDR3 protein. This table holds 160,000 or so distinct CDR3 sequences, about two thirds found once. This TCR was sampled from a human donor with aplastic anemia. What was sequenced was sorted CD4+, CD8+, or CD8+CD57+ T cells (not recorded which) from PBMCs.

The CDR3, as DNA: TGTGCCAGCAGCTTACCGAACAGACCCTACAATGAGCAGTTCTTC. This sequence encodes CASSLPNRPYNEQFF. J is TRBJ2-1 and V is TRBV7-3; unclear D gene. From germline, CDR1 is SGHTA and CDR2 FQGTGA. The CDR3 has 15 residues. V lost 2 bases and J 2 bases, leaving 10 bases between the germline ends.